This T cell receptor beta chain came from a study of monozygotic twins with inflammatory bowel disease (dated by TCRdb to between 2019 and 2020). Looking at the study overall: In total, roughly 30 monozygotic twin pairs made up the full study: 19 Danish pairs, all IBD-discordant, plus nine German pairs, of which four were IBD-concordant and five were IBD-discordant. The search for disease-associated traits relied mainly on comparing IBD patients with their genetically identical healthy co-twins within discordant pairs. Each individual had, on average, about 151 000 unique TCRalpha sequences and 181 000 unique TCRbeta sequences available for analysis.

An approximately 2.5 ml peripheral blood sample was drawn into PAXgene tubes per donor and stored at -80°C. Without T cell sorting, total RNA was isolated from whole blood using the PAXgene blood miRNA kit on an automated QIAcube. Peripheral blood from monozygotic twin pairs concordant or discordant for inflammatory bowel disease was subjected to deep TCRalpha and TCRbeta repertoire profiling with unique molecular barcoding. For every twin pair, smoking habits were documented, and each individual was categorised as a current, former or never smoker. Concerning this clonotype itself: The specificity of this receptor is unknown.

General findings and caveats noted by the study authors: A decrease in TCRbeta repertoire diversity, as measured by inverse Simpson index, was observed in IBD patients compared with their healthy co-twins. The results gave no support for a single strong signal or clonotype linked to IBD. Distinction between different T cell subtypes could not be achieved in the analysis. Because patients were on differing immunosuppressive treatments, the repertoires may have picked up extra background noise and inter-individual variability. No difference in repertoire similarity was observed between concordant and discordant twins, possibly owing to limited statistical power. Fewer clonotypes were shared with other individuals by IBD patients than by healthy twins, most markedly in patients showing signs of disease activity.

For CDR1 and CDR2, the germline V gene lists SNHLY and FYNNEI. Measured from the cysteine to the phenylalanine, the CDR3 is 13 residues long. DNA was not recorded. Libraries came from 5' RACE. Each TCR library was prepared from about 3,300 ng of total RNA. For each sample, cDNA synthesis with SMARTScribe reverse transcriptase was split into eight separate reactions. During cDNA synthesis, unique molecular identifiers containing a 6-nucleotide sample barcode were introduced by template switching. Amplification of TCRalpha and TCRbeta cDNA involved two nested PCRs of approximately 17 and 9 cycles, and each PCR was followed by bead purification. Before amplification, the cDNA was treated with uracil DNA-glycosylase and purified using the QIAquick PCR purification kit. The second PCR was the step at which Illumina TruSeq-compatible adapters and sample-specific barcodes were added. TapeStation and Qubit were used to check library quality and concentration, and 5 to 6.5 ng of each library was pooled. The pooled libraries were sequenced with 2 x 100 bp reads and custom sequencing primers on an Illumina HiSeq2500 single-index Rapid Run. Concerning the study's data processing: UMI-based consensus assembly with MiGEC version 1.2.6 was used to correct PCR and sequencing errors. MiXCR version 2.1.1 was used to carry out V(D)J alignment, clonotype assembly and CDR3 extraction. Gene usage, clonotype sharing and MAIT/NKT TCR abundance were normalised by analysing the top 1000, 10 000 and 20 000 clonotypes per sample. Diversity was computed as the inverse Simpson index with the vegan R package after downsampling to 27 000 UMIs. Paired Mann-Whitney U tests were applied to discordant twin pairs, and Benjamini-Hochberg correction was used for multiple testing. The reads were reprocessed in TCRdb, with one entry per CDR3 protein sequence and no accompanying DNA. In this record, the V and J calls reflect TCRdb's handling and not the investigators' own analysis. The sample has some 300,000 distinct CDR3 sequences on record. The biggest ten clones account for less than 6.5% of the sample.

The origin of this receptor is a human donor with ulcerative colitis or Crohn's disease, or a healthy co-twin of an affected twin (not recorded which). Specimen: blood. The chain is encoded by TRBV2 joined to TRBJ1-4; TCRdb names TRBD1, which stays unverified in the absence of DNA. The CDR3: CATWTGVGEKLFF.